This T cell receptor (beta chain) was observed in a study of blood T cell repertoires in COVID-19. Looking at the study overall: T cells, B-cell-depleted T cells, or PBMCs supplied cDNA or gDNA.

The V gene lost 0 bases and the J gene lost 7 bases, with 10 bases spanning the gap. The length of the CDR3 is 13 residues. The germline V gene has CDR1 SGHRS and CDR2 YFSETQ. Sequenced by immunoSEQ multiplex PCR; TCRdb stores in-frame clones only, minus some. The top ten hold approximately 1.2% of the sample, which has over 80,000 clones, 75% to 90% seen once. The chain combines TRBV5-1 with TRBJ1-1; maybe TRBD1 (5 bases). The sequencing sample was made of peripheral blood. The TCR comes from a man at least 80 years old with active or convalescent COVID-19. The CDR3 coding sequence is TGCGCCAGCAGCTTGGGCGGGGGAGGTGAAGCTTTCTTT. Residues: CASSLGGGGEAFF.